These 10 T cell receptor beta chains share one sample of origin, sequenced in a study of cytomegalovirus exposure and HLA in healthy donors. Sequencing was performed with immunoSEQ multiplex PCR; in TCRdb, only in-frame clones are kept and a portion is missing. The table lists 140,000 to 150,000 clones, 87% of them singletons. Sequencing was carried out using PBMCs. The source of these receptors is a man aged 18 to 30 in good health and CMV-seropositive.

V gene TRBV4-1 combines with J gene TRBJ2-3; the match to TRBD2 covers 8 bases. Germline loops: CDR1 MGHRA, CDR2 YSYEKL. This CDR3 contains 15 residues. The J segment lost 0 bases and the V segment lost 3 bases, leaving 2 bases of the junction unmatched. The CDR3 nucleotides are TGCGCCAGCAGCCAGATAGCGGGGAGCACAGATACGCAGTATTTT. Amino acids: CASSQIAGSTDTQYF.

The chain joins TRBV5-6 to TRBJ1-1; D is ambiguous. The CDR3 consists of 12 residues. The germline gives CDR1 SGHDT, CDR2 YYEEEE. V lost 4 bases to trimming and J lost 3 bases, with 7 bases between them. The CDR3 reads CASSPQDTEAFF. The CDR3 nucleotides read TGTGCCAGCAGCCCGCAGGACACTGAAGCTTTCTTT.

This rearrangement joins TRBV7-2 to TRBJ2-7; tentative D call: TRBD1 (5 bases). In germline, CDR1 is SGHTA, CDR2 FQGNSA. There are 14 residues in the CDR3. V was shortened by 5 bases and J by 0 bases, with 11 bases between the two germline ends. The CDR3 here is CASSVQGLSYEQYF. The CDR3 DNA reads TGTGCCAGCAGCGTTCAGGGCCTCTCCTACGAGCAGTACTTC.

The rearrangement links TRBV5-1 to TRBJ1-1, with a possible D match to TRBD1 (6 bases). This CDR3 spans 24 amino acids. CDR1 is SGHRS, CDR2 YFSETQ, per germline. The V and J ends lost 3 bases and 0 bases respectively, with 39 bases between them. CDR3 nucleotides: TGCGCCAGCAGCTCTATACGCTCCAGTGAACCCGGGACATCGGTAAATCTTATGAACACTGAAGCTTTCTTT. Translating it yields CASSSIRSSEPGTSVNLMNTEAFF.

This clone was observed a handful of times. The V gene is TRBV4-1, the J gene TRBJ2-7; 13 nucleotides agree with TRBD2. Germline trimming cut 4 bases from V and 5 bases from J; bases unmatched to any gene: 5. There are 15 residues in the CDR3. The germline V gene has CDR1 MGHRA and CDR2 YSYEKL. This CDR3 is CASSLPTSGRNEQYF. Here the CDR3 DNA reads TGCGCCAGCAGCCTACCGACTAGCGGGAGGAACGAGCAGTACTTC.

The chain has TRBV5-4 and TRBJ2-7; the D gene is possibly TRBD1 (6 bases). The CDR3 runs 14 residues. In germline, CDR1 is SGHNT, CDR2 YYREEE (reference sequence). With 0 bases removed from V and 6 bases from J, the gap between germline ends came to 13 bases. The CDR3 loop is CASSLETGLGEQYF. The DNA of the CDR3 is TGTGCCAGCAGCTTGGAGACAGGATTGGGCGAGCAGTACTTC.

V and J are TRBV7-6 and TRBJ2-7; 10 nucleotides match TRBD1. Germline loops: CDR1 SGHVS, CDR2 FNYEAQ. The CDR3 has 15 amino acids. J gave up 5 bases and V 3 bases, and 7 bases lay outside the gene matches. The CDR3 nucleotides read TGTGCCAGCAGCTTCATGACAGGGGGCTTAGACGAGCAGTACTTC. Residues: CASSFMTGGLDEQYF.

The chain links TRBV4-1 to TRBJ2-7; TRBD2 aligns across 10 bases. With 0 bases clipped from V and 9 bases from J, the junction kept 8 bases outside the gene matches. Per germline, CDR1 MGHRA and CDR2 YSYEKL. CDR3 size: 15 residues. As DNA, the CDR3 is TGCGCCAGCAGCCAAGATTCGGCTAGCGGGAGTCGGCAGTACTTC. This translates into CASSQDSASGSRQYF.

The chain carries TRBV10-2 and TRBJ2-1, with D unresolved. The CDR3 loop spans 12 amino acids. Trimming stripped 8 bases from V and 9 bases from J, with 14 bases between. Germline assignment: CDR1 WSHSY and CDR2 SAAADI. CDR3: CASWVASGEQFF. The CDR3 DNA follows: TGCGCCAGCTGGGTGGCCTCGGGTGAGCAGTTCTTC.

The chain couples TRBV18 to TRBJ1-1, with a possible D match to TRBD1 (6 bases). The CDR3 consists of 14 residues. V was trimmed by 4 bases and J by 4 bases, leaving 13 bases between them. CDR1 is KGHSH and CDR2 is LQKENI in the germline V gene. The CDR3 DNA reads TGTGCCAGCTCACAAACCACAGGGAGCACTGAAGCTTTCTTT. This translates into CASSQTTGSTEAFF.